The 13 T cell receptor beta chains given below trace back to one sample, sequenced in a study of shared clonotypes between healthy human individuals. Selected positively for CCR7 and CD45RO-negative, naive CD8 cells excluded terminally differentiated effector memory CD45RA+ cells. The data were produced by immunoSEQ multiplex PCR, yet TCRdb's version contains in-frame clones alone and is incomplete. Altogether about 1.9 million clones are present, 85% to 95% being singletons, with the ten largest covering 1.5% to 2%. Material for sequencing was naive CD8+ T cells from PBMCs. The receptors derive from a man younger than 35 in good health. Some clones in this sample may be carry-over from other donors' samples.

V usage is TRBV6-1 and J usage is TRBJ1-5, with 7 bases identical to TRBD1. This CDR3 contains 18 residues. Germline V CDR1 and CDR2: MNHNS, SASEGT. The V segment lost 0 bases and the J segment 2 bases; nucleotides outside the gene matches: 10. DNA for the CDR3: TGTGCCAGCAGTGAAGCGCCAGGACAGGTTAGTCGCAATCAGCCCCAGCATTTT. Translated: CASSEAPGQVSRNQPQHF.

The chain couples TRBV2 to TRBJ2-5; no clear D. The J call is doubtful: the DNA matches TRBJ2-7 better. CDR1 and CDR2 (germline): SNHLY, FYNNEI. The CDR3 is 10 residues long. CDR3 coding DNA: TGTGCCAGCAGTGGGATCGAGCAGTACTTC. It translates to CASSGIEQYF.

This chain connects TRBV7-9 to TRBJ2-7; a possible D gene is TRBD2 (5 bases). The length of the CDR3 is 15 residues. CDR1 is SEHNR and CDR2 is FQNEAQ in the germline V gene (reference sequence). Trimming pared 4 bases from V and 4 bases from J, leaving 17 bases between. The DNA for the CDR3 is TGTGCCAGCAGCTCGGCAAGCGGCCACATATACGAGCAGTACTTC. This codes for CASSSASGHIYEQYF.

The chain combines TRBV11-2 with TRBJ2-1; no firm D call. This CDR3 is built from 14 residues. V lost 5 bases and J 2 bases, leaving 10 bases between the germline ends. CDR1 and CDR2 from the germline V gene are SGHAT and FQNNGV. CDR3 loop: CASSQRTAYNEQFF. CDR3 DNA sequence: TGTGCCAGCAGCCAACGAACAGCCTACAATGAGCAGTTCTTC.

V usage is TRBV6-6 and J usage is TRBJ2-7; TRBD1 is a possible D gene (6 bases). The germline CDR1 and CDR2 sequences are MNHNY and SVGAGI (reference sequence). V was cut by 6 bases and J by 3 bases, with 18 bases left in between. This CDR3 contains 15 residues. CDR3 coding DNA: TGTGCCAGCAGGTCCCTTCGGGACATAGTCTACGAGCAGTACTTC. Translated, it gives CASRSLRDIVYEQYF.

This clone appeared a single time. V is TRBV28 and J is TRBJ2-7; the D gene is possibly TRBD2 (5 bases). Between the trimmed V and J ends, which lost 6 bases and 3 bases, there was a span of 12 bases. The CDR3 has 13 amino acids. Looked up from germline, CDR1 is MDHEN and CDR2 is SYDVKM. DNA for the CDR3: TGTGCCAGCAGCAAAACTAGAAACTACGAGCAGTACTTC. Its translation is CASSKTRNYEQYF.

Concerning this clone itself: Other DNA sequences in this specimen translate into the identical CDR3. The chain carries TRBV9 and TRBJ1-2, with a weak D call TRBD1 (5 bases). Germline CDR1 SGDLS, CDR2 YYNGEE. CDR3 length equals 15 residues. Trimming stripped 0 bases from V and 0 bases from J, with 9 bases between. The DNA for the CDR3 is TGTGCCAGCAGCGTAGCTGGGGGTTCTAACTATGGCTACACCTTC. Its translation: CASSVAGGSNYGYTF.

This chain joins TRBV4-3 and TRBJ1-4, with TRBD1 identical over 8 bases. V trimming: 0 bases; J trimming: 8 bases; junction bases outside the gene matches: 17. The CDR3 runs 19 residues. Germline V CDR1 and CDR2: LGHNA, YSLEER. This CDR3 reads CASSQDWGGGDRGSEKLFF. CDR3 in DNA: TGCGCCAGCAGCCAAGATTGGGGCGGGGGCGACAGGGGATCGGAAAAACTGTTTTTT.

This CDR3 reads CASSSLGRLRDNEQFF. The DNA of the CDR3 is TGTGCCAGCAGCTCCCTCGGCCGGCTACGGGACAATGAGCAGTTCTTC. The J gene is TRBJ2-1, the V gene TRBV7-2, with D unclear. In germline, CDR1 is SGHTA, CDR2 FQGNSA. Trimming took off 4 bases at V and 5 bases at J, with 18 bases between the two ends. The CDR3 consists of 16 residues.

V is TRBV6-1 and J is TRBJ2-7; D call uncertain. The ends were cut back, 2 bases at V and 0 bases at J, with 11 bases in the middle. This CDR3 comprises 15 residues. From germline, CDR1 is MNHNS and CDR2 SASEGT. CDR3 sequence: CASSERIRASYEQYF. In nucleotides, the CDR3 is TGTGCCAGCAGTGAAAGAATTAGGGCCTCCTACGAGCAGTACTTC.

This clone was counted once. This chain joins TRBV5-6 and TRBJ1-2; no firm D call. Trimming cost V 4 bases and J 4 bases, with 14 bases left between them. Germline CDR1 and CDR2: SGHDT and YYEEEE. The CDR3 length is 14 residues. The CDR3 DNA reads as TGTGCCAGCAGCGGCTCTCCCGGCGGCTATGGCTACACCTTC. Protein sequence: CASSGSPGGYGYTF.

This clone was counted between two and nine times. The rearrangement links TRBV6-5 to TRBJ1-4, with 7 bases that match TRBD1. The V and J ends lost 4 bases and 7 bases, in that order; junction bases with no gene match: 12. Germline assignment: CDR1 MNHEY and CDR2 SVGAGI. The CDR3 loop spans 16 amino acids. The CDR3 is CASSSATTGLGEKLFF. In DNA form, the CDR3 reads TGTGCCAGCAGTTCCGCAACGACAGGGCTTGGTGAAAAACTGTTTTTT.

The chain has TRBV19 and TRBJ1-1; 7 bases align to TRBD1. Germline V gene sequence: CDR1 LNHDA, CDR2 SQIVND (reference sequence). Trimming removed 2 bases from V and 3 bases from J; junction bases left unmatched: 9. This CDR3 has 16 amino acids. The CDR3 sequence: CASSITRGILDTEAFF. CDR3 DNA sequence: TGTGCCAGTAGTATAACCAGGGGGATCCTTGACACTGAAGCTTTCTTT.